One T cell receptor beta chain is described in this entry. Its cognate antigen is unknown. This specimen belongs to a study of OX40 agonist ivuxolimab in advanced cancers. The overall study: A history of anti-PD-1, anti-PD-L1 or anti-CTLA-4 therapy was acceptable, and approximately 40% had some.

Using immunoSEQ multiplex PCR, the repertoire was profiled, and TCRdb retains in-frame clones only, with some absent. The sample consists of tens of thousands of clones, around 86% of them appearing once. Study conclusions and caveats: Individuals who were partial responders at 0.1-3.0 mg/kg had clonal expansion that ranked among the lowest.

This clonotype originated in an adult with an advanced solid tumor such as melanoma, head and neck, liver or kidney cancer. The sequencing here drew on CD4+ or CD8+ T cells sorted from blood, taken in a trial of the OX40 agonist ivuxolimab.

DNA for the CDR3: TGTGCCAGCAGCTTACAACGTAGTACGAGAGGCGAGCAGTACTTC. Translated: CASSLQRSTRGEQYF. The chain recombines TRBV7-2 with TRBJ2-7, with D uncertain. The CDR3 totals 15 residues. CDR1 and CDR2 (germline): SGHTA, FQGNSA. V lost 2 bases and J lost 6, with 17 bases in between.